This T cell receptor beta chain was sequenced in a study of cytomegalovirus exposure and HLA in healthy donors. Notes on the study in general: TCR beta V segments were, for the most part, productive about 90% or about 30% of the time in an earlier analysis. Association with HLA alleles at 0.05 false discovery rate was found for 15,000 to 20,000 TCR beta sequences in a later analysis. It was 160 or so TCR beta chains that were listed as cytomegalovirus-associated.

CDR3 size: 14 residues. Trimming pared 2 bases from V and 2 bases from J, leaving 8 bases between. Germline assignment: CDR1 SGHNT and CDR2 YYREEE (reference sequence). About this clone: Its antigen remains unidentified.

PCR used 60 Vbeta primers and 13 Jbeta primers. Produced via immunoSEQ multiplex PCR; TCRdb's table is partial and in-frame only. This sample yields 74,000 or so clones, of which approximately 67% are seen a single time; 2% to 2.5% belongs to the top ten. The V and J genes are TRBV5-4 and TRBJ2-4; D remains ambiguous. This TCR came from a woman in her twenties or thirties in good health and CMV-seronegative. Sequencing input: PBMCs. As DNA, the CDR3 is TGTGCCAGCAGCTTTGCCTCTACCAAAAACATTCAGTACTTC. The encoded protein is CASSFASTKNIQYF. The whole variable domain, remainder taken from reference TRBV5-4 and TRBJ2-4, is ETGVTQSPTHLIKTRGQQVTLRCSSQSGHNTVSWYQQALGQGPQFIFQYYREEENGRGNFPPRFSGLQFPNYSSELNVNALELDDSALYLCASSFASTKNIQYFGAGTRLSVL.